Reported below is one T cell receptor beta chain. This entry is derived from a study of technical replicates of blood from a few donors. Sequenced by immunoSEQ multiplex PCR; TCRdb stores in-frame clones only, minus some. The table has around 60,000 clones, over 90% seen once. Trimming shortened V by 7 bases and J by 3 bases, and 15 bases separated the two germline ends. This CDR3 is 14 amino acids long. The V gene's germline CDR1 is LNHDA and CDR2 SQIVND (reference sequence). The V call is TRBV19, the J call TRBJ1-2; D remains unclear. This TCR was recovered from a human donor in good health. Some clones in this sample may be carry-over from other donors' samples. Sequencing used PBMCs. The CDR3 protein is CASTPRHSDYGYTF. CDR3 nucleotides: TGTGCCAGTACACCAAGACACAGTGACTATGGCTACACCTTC. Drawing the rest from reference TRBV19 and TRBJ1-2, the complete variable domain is DGGITQSPKYLFRKEGQNVTLSCEQNLNHDAMYWYRQDPGQGLRLIYYSQIVNDFQKGDIAEGYSVSREKKESFPLTVTSAQKNPTAFYLCASTPRHSDYGYTFGSGTRLTVV.